These T cell receptor beta chains were read from a single sample in a study of human T cells and chemical hapten exposure. MiXCR, applied by TCRdb to the RACE reads, yields one record per CDR3 protein. Among around 65,000 distinct CDR3 sequences listed, approximately 6.2% were seen once. Sequencing was performed on whole blood. Source of these receptors: a female donor in good health. Some clones in this sample may be carry-over from other donors' samples. Both conserved end residues are part of each CDR3. The D gene is left open where the match is weak. Clone size, where shown, is once, few, many, or a class for clones that have expanded.

cdr3_nt	cdr3_aa	d_call	clone_size	v_call	j_call
TGTGCCAGCAGCCAGTTTACAGGGTCCCGACAAGAGACCCAGTACTTC	CASSQFTGSRQETQYF	-	few	TRBV14	TRBJ2-5
TGTGCCAGCAGCTTAACGGGATCGACTTACAGCACAGATACGCAGTATTTT	CASSLTGSTYSTDTQYF	-	-	TRBV7-2	TRBJ2-3
TGTGCCAGCAGCCAAGATACCCTGAATTACGAGCAGTACTTC	CASSQDTLNYEQYF	-	many	TRBV3-1	TRBJ2-7
TGTGCCACCGGAAAAGAAAACGAGGATCTCTATGGCTACACCTTC	CATGKENEDLYGYTF	-	many	TRBV10-3	TRBJ1-2
TGTGCCAGCAGTGAATACCGGAGCACAGATACGCAGTATTTT	CASSEYRSTDTQYF	-	-	TRBV25-1	TRBJ2-3
TGCAGCGTTGATATACCCAGTTCACCTAACTATGGCTACACCTTC	CSVDIPSSPNYGYTF	-	few	TRBV29-1	TRBJ1-2
TGTGCCAGCAGCCAAGAGTTAGGGCCTGAAGCTTTCTTT	CASSQELGPEAFF	-	-	TRBV14	TRBJ1-1
TGTGCCAGCAGTGAAGGGGGTGCCCAAGAGACCCAGTACTTC	CASSEGGAQETQYF	-	few	TRBV6-1	TRBJ2-5
TGTGCCAGCAGTGGCGGGACTAGCGGGAGGGGGGCGTCCGATACGCAGTATTTT	CASSGGTSGRGASDTQYF	TRBD2	-	TRBV28	TRBJ2-3
TGCAGCGTCCGACAGGAGACGAGCGCCGGGGAGCTGTTTTTT	CSVRQETSAGELFF	-	many	TRBV29-1	TRBJ2-2
TGTGCCAGCAGCTTAGGTGAGGTGCAGTTCTTC	CASSLGEVQFF	-	many	TRBV7-9	TRBJ2-1
TGTGCCAGCAGCTTGACCCGGACAGCATCCCGCGAGGGGGCCAACGTCCTGACTTTC	CASSLTRTASREGANVLTF	-	many	TRBV7-9	TRBJ2-6
TGTGCCAGCAGCTTAGCAGGGATCACAGATACGCAGTATTTT	CASSLAGITDTQYF	-	few	TRBV7-2	TRBJ2-3
TGTGCCAGCAGCGGGGACTTTGGGAACACAGATACGCAGTATTTT	CASSGDFGNTDTQYF	-	few	TRBV9	TRBJ2-3
TGTGCCACCAGCAGAGATCCCTGGAATGAGCAGTTCTTC	CATSRDPWNEQFF	-	many	TRBV15	TRBJ2-1
TGCAGCGTTGAAGAAGCCCAAAGGGCGGGAGGGAATGAGCAGTTCTTC	CSVEEAQRAGGNEQFF	TRBD2	-	TRBV29-1	TRBJ2-1
TGTGCCAGCATGGGGACAGGGGTTTCTGAAGCTTTCTTT	CASMGTGVSEAFF	TRBD1	-	TRBV2	TRBJ1-1
TGTGCCAGTGAGGGCGGAGGTCCTCAAGAGACCCAGTACTTC	CASEGGGPQETQYF	-	-	TRBV28	TRBJ2-5
TGCAGTGCTAGAGTGAGGGGAGGTGAAAAACTGTTTTTT	CSARVRGGEKLFF	-	many	TRBV20-1	TRBJ1-4
TGTGCCAGCAGCTTCACTCGGAGCACTGAAGCTTTCTTT	CASSFTRSTEAFF	-	few	TRBV5-4	TRBJ1-1
TGTGCCAGCAGCCAAGGATTTTGGCAACAGGGCATAACCGGGGAGCTGTTTTTT	CASSQGFWQQGITGELFF	-	-	TRBV3-1	TRBJ2-2
TGTGCCAGCAGTTACGGCAAGGGACTAGCCCCAGATACGCAGTATTTT	CASSYGKGLAPDTQYF	TRBD2	-	TRBV12-3/TRBV12-4	TRBJ2-3
TGTGCCAGCCCGGGGACAGGGGGTGGCTACACCTTC	CASPGTGGGYTF	TRBD1	many	TRBV2	TRBJ1-2
TGCGCCAGCAGCCAAGGACAGGGGAGCAATCAGCCCCAGCATTTT	CASSQGQGSNQPQHF	TRBD1	many	TRBV4-3	TRBJ1-5
TGCAGCGTTCTGCAGTACGAGCAGTACTTC	CSVLQYEQYF	-	many	TRBV29-1	TRBJ2-7
TGTGCCAGCAGTTTTAGAAGGGGTGAGCAGTTCTTC	CASSFRRGEQFF	-	-	TRBV28	TRBJ2-1
TGTGCCAGCAGTGACGGACCGGCAGATACGCAGTATTTT	CASSDGPADTQYF	-	few	TRBV6-4	TRBJ2-3
TGTGCCAGCAGACCAGTCCGATCGAACACCGGGGAGCTGTTTTTT	CASRPVRSNTGELFF	-	few	TRBV2	TRBJ2-2
TGTGCCAGCAGCTTAGAGGGACTAGCGAGCACAGATACGCAGTATTTT	CASSLEGLASTDTQYF	TRBD2	few	TRBV7-2	TRBJ2-3
TGCAGCGTTGGGGGCAGTGCAACTAATGAAAAACTGTTTTTT	CSVGGSATNEKLFF	-	few	TRBV29-1	TRBJ1-4
TGCAGTGCTAGTGGAGCCCCTGGGGCGGTTTCACCCCTCCACTTT	CSASGAPGAVSPLHF	-	-	TRBV20-1	TRBJ1-6
TGCAGTGCTAGAGATACTAGCGGGAGGACAGATACGCAGTATTTT	CSARDTSGRTDTQYF	TRBD2	many	TRBV20-1	TRBJ2-3
TGTGCCAGCAGCTTGGGTTCACCCCTCCACTTT	CASSLGSPLHF	-	many	TRBV7-9	TRBJ1-6
TGCAGCGGGAGGGGCGCGGAAGAGACCCAGTACTTC	CSGRGAEETQYF	-	many	TRBV29-1	TRBJ2-5
TGTGCCAGTAGTAAAAGAGCGGGAGGGCTCGCAGATACGCAGTATTTT	CASSKRAGGLADTQYF	TRBD2	many	TRBV19	TRBJ2-3
TGTGCCAGCAGTTTATACTTCCGGGATGTAGGGGACTATGGCTACACCTTC	CASSLYFRDVGDYGYTF	-	-	TRBV12-3/TRBV12-4	TRBJ1-2
TGCAGCGTTGAACCTCCGGACTCAAGAGGAGAGACCCAGTACTTC	CSVEPPDSRGETQYF	-	many	TRBV29-1	TRBJ2-5
TGCAGTGCTGAGCGGAGGAGCTCCTACAATGAGCAGTTCTTC	CSAERRSSYNEQFF	-	once	TRBV20-1	TRBJ2-1
TGTGCCAGCAGTATGCCGGGACTAGGGGCAGATACGCAGTATTTT	CASSMPGLGADTQYF	TRBD2	-	TRBV28	TRBJ2-3
TGTGCCAGCAGCTTACAGGGGGATCATTCAGATACGCAGTATTTT	CASSLQGDHSDTQYF	TRBD1	few	TRBV5-5	TRBJ2-3
TGTGCCAGCAGTTTATTTCTGGGGCTGTACACTGAAGCTTTCTTT	CASSLFLGLYTEAFF	-	many	TRBV27	TRBJ1-1
TGCGCCAGCAGCTCAGGGGCCCTAGCGGGACTTAAAAACATTCAGTACTTC	CASSSGALAGLKNIQYF	TRBD2	many	TRBV5-1	TRBJ2-4